These T cell receptor beta chains were read from a single sample in a study of technical replicates of blood from several donors. The data were produced by immunoSEQ multiplex PCR, yet TCRdb's version contains in-frame clones alone and is incomplete. The sample yields tens of thousands of clones, 91% seen once. Sequencing was performed on PBMCs. The receptors come from a human donor in good health. Some clones in this sample may be carry-over from other donors' samples. Each CDR3 is given with its conserved first and last residue. A D gene is named only where the DNA matches it firmly. For some rows the clone size is stated as once, few or many, or as a class when expanded; others skip it.

CDR3aa: CASRQDGSYNSPLHF
CDR3nt: TGTGCCAGCAGACAGGACGGTTCCTATAATTCACCCCTCCACTTT
d_gene: -
abundance: -
v_gene: TRBV6-1
j_gene: TRBJ1-6

CDR3aa: CASSRSGGGETQYF
CDR3nt: TGTGCCAGCAGCCGATCGGGGGGGGGCGAGACCCAGTACTTC
d_gene: TRBD2
abundance: -
v_gene: TRBV7-2
j_gene: TRBJ2-5

CDR3aa: CASAPGQKAFF
CDR3nt: TGTGCTAGTGCTCCGGGACAAAAAGCTTTCTTT
d_gene: -
abundance: -
v_gene: TRBV12-5
j_gene: TRBJ1-1

CDR3aa: CASSLGAVRGTEAFF
CDR3nt: TGTGCCAGCAGCTTGGGGGCGGTTAGGGGCACTGAAGCTTTCTTT
d_gene: -
abundance: -
v_gene: TRBV5-4
j_gene: TRBJ1-1

CDR3aa: CASNIAGQETQYF
CDR3nt: TGCGCCAGCAACATAGCGGGACAAGAGACCCAGTACTTC
d_gene: TRBD2
abundance: -
v_gene: TRBV5-1
j_gene: TRBJ2-5

CDR3aa: CASSTGQLYNEQFF
CDR3nt: TGTGCCAGTAGTACGGGACAGTTATACAATGAGCAGTTCTTC
d_gene: TRBD1
abundance: -
v_gene: TRBV19
j_gene: TRBJ2-1

CDR3aa: CASSQDRRTSGLLYNEQFF
CDR3nt: TGTGCCAGCAGCCAAGATCGACGGACTAGCGGATTACTCTACAATGAGCAGTTCTTC
d_gene: TRBD2
abundance: -
v_gene: TRBV14
j_gene: TRBJ2-1

CDR3aa: CASSSRDRGLNEQFF
CDR3nt: TGTGCCAGCAGTTCACGGGACAGGGGATTAAATGAGCAGTTCTTC
d_gene: TRBD1
abundance: -
v_gene: TRBV27
j_gene: TRBJ2-1

CDR3aa: CAISDGNEQFF
CDR3nt: TGTGCCATCAGTGACGGCAATGAGCAGTTCTTC
d_gene: -
abundance: once
v_gene: TRBV10-3
j_gene: TRBJ2-1

CDR3aa: CASSPNSVPAYEQYF
CDR3nt: TGCGCCAGCAGCCCCAACTCGGTACCTGCCTACGAGCAGTACTTC
d_gene: -
abundance: -
v_gene: TRBV5-1
j_gene: TRBJ2-7

CDR3aa: CASSPPRTGGTGELFF
CDR3nt: TGTGCCAGCTCACCACCCCGGACAGGGGGCACCGGGGAGCTGTTTTTT
d_gene: TRBD1
abundance: -
v_gene: TRBV18
j_gene: TRBJ2-2

CDR3aa: CASRWTALTDTQYF
CDR3nt: TGTGCCAGCAGATGGACAGCCCTAACAGATACGCAGTATTTT
d_gene: -
abundance: -
v_gene: TRBV6-6
j_gene: TRBJ2-3

CDR3aa: CASSLRRGNTEAFF
CDR3nt: TGTGCCAGCAGCTTAAGAAGGGGAAACACTGAAGCTTTCTTT
d_gene: -
abundance: -
v_gene: TRBV7-2
j_gene: TRBJ1-1

CDR3aa: CASSFGGDYNEQFF
CDR3nt: TGCGCCAGCAGCTTCGGGGGGGATTACAATGAGCAGTTCTTC
d_gene: TRBD2
abundance: -
v_gene: TRBV5-1
j_gene: TRBJ2-1

CDR3aa: CASSTGTYNYEQYF
CDR3nt: TGTGCCAGCAGCACCGGGACTTATAATTACGAGCAGTACTTC
d_gene: -
abundance: -
v_gene: TRBV7-8
j_gene: TRBJ2-7

CDR3aa: CASSLVPGGTSTDTQYF
CDR3nt: TGTGCCAGCAGCTTAGTCCCAGGGGGTACTAGCACAGATACGCAGTATTTT
d_gene: TRBD1
abundance: once
v_gene: TRBV7-2
j_gene: TRBJ2-3

CDR3aa: CASSLTRAGANVLTF
CDR3nt: TGTGCCAGCAGCTTAACCAGGGCTGGGGCCAACGTCCTGACTTTC
d_gene: -
abundance: -
v_gene: TRBV7-3
j_gene: TRBJ2-6

CDR3aa: CASSPRASGGQETQYF
CDR3nt: TGCGCCAGCAGCCCTAGGGCTAGCGGGGGCCAAGAGACCCAGTACTTC
d_gene: TRBD2
abundance: -
v_gene: TRBV5-1
j_gene: TRBJ2-5

CDR3aa: CASSPGLWEDTQYF
CDR3nt: TGTGCCAGCTCCCCAGGACTTTGGGAAGATACGCAGTATTTT
d_gene: -
abundance: -
v_gene: TRBV18
j_gene: TRBJ2-3

CDR3aa: CASSQGSNQPQHF
CDR3nt: TGTGCCAGCAGCCAGGGCAGTAATCAGCCCCAGCATTTT
d_gene: -
abundance: -
v_gene: TRBV7-9
j_gene: TRBJ1-5

CDR3aa: CATGVTRASEQFF
CDR3nt: TGTGCCACGGGGGTGACCCGGGCTTCTGAGCAGTTCTTC
d_gene: -
abundance: -
v_gene: TRBV28
j_gene: TRBJ2-1

CDR3aa: CASRPSDRGITEAFF
CDR3nt: TGTGCCAGCAGACCGTCGGACAGGGGGATCACTGAAGCTTTCTTT
d_gene: TRBD1
abundance: -
v_gene: TRBV6-5
j_gene: TRBJ1-1

CDR3aa: CASSHGGERGYNEQFF
CDR3nt: TGTGCCAGCAGTCACGGAGGGGAGAGGGGCTACAATGAGCAGTTCTTC
d_gene: -
abundance: -
v_gene: TRBV28
j_gene: TRBJ2-1

CDR3aa: CASSQKLSGTSTDTQYF
CDR3nt: TGTGCCAGCAGCCAAAAACTTAGCGGGACTAGCACAGATACGCAGTATTTT
d_gene: TRBD2
abundance: -
v_gene: TRBV4-2
j_gene: TRBJ2-3

CDR3aa: CASSVDRVRTGELFF
CDR3nt: TGTGCCAGCAGCGTAGACAGGGTCCGCACCGGGGAGCTGTTTTTT
d_gene: -
abundance: -
v_gene: TRBV9
j_gene: TRBJ2-2

CDR3aa: CASSILETRGNNEQFF
CDR3nt: TGTGCCAGTAGTATATTAGAGACTAGGGGTAACAATGAGCAGTTCTTC
d_gene: -
abundance: -
v_gene: TRBV19
j_gene: TRBJ2-1

CDR3aa: CASRTPGGLGYTF
CDR3nt: TGTGCCAGCAGAACCCCAGGGGGACTTGGCTACACCTTC
d_gene: TRBD1
abundance: -
v_gene: TRBV6-6
j_gene: TRBJ1-2

CDR3aa: CASSLGTPAYEQYF
CDR3nt: TGCGCCAGCAGCTTGGGGACTCCTGCCTACGAGCAGTACTTC
d_gene: -
abundance: -
v_gene: TRBV5-1
j_gene: TRBJ2-7

CDR3aa: CASSQSSYEQFF
CDR3nt: TGTGCCAGCAGCCAAAGTAGCTATGAGCAGTTCTTC
d_gene: -
abundance: -
v_gene: TRBV7-2
j_gene: TRBJ2-1

CDR3aa: CASSLPSTETQYF
CDR3nt: TGTGCCAGCAGTTTACCTAGTACAGAGACCCAGTACTTC
d_gene: -
abundance: -
v_gene: TRBV28
j_gene: TRBJ2-5

CDR3aa: CSVARGQDGYTF
CDR3nt: TGCAGCGTTGCGAGGGGGCAGGATGGCTACACCTTC
d_gene: TRBD1
abundance: -
v_gene: TRBV29-1
j_gene: TRBJ1-2

CDR3aa: CASSPSDFTDTQYF
CDR3nt: TGCGCCAGCAGCCCATCCGACTTCACAGATACGCAGTATTTT
d_gene: -
abundance: -
v_gene: TRBV4-3
j_gene: TRBJ2-3

CDR3aa: CASSGGSSYEQYF
CDR3nt: TGTGCCAGCTCTGGCGGGAGCTCCTACGAGCAGTACTTC
d_gene: TRBD2
abundance: -
v_gene: TRBV2
j_gene: TRBJ2-7

CDR3aa: CASRLQGTDTQYF
CDR3nt: TGTGCCAGCAGACTCCAGGGAACAGATACGCAGTATTTT
d_gene: -
abundance: -
v_gene: TRBV7-3
j_gene: TRBJ2-3

CDR3aa: CASSLADRPGYGYTF
CDR3nt: TGTGCCAGCAGCTTAGCGGACAGACCGGGCTATGGCTACACCTTC
d_gene: -
abundance: -
v_gene: TRBV7-9
j_gene: TRBJ1-2

CDR3aa: CSGILEVNTEAFF
CDR3nt: TGCAGCGGAATCTTGGAGGTGAACACTGAAGCTTTCTTT
d_gene: -
abundance: few
v_gene: TRBV29-1
j_gene: TRBJ1-1

CDR3aa: CASSEAGAANTEAFF
CDR3nt: TGTGCCAGCAGTGAGGCGGGCGCCGCGAACACTGAAGCTTTCTTT
d_gene: -
abundance: -
v_gene: TRBV2
j_gene: TRBJ1-1

CDR3aa: CASSRGGSYYGYTF
CDR3nt: TGTGCCAGCAGCCGCGGGGGATCCTACTATGGCTACACCTTC
d_gene: -
abundance: once
v_gene: TRBV7-8
j_gene: TRBJ1-2

CDR3aa: CASSVVPQSYGYTF
CDR3nt: TGTGCCAGCAGCGTAGTTCCACAGAGCTATGGCTACACCTTC
d_gene: -
abundance: once
v_gene: TRBV9
j_gene: TRBJ1-2

CDR3aa: CASRGTSGPEPYEQYF
CDR3nt: TGTGCCAGCAGGGGGACTAGCGGGCCTGAACCCTACGAGCAGTACTTC
d_gene: TRBD2
abundance: once
v_gene: TRBV2
j_gene: TRBJ2-7

CDR3aa: CASRPEGSPNEQFF
CDR3nt: TGTGCCAGCAGGCCGGAGGGCAGTCCTAATGAGCAGTTCTTC
d_gene: -
abundance: -
v_gene: TRBV9
j_gene: TRBJ2-1

CDR3aa: CASSLDSPYEQYF
CDR3nt: TGTGCCAGCAGCTTGGACAGCCCCTACGAGCAGTACTTC
d_gene: -
abundance: -
v_gene: TRBV7-2
j_gene: TRBJ2-7

CDR3aa: CASSQGQSNQPQHF
CDR3nt: TGTGCCAGCAGCCAGGGACAGAGCAATCAGCCCCAGCATTTT
d_gene: TRBD1
abundance: -
v_gene: TRBV27
j_gene: TRBJ1-5

CDR3aa: CASSQVRGGGNQPQHF
CDR3nt: TGTGCCAGCAGCCAAGTAAGGGGCGGCGGCAATCAGCCCCAGCATTTT
d_gene: -
abundance: -
v_gene: TRBV4-2
j_gene: TRBJ1-5

CDR3aa: CASSRGGVEGPPFYF
CDR3nt: TGTGCCAGCAGTAGGGGCGGGGTGGAAGGACCTCCTTTTTATTTT
d_gene: -
abundance: -
v_gene: TRBV28
j_gene: TRBJ1-3

CDR3aa: CASSPSSGIYETQYF
CDR3nt: TGTGCCAGCAGCCCATCCAGCGGGATATATGAGACCCAGTACTTC
d_gene: TRBD2
abundance: -
v_gene: TRBV5-4
j_gene: TRBJ2-5

CDR3aa: CASSPDRANEQYF
CDR3nt: TGCGCCAGCTCCCCGGACAGGGCGAACGAGCAGTACTTC
d_gene: TRBD1
abundance: -
v_gene: TRBV5-1
j_gene: TRBJ2-7

CDR3aa: CSATEGETQYF
CDR3nt: TGCAGTGCTACGGAGGGGGAGACCCAGTACTTC
d_gene: -
abundance: -
v_gene: TRBV20-1
j_gene: TRBJ2-5

CDR3aa: CASSLGVAGGQETQYF
CDR3nt: TGTGCCAGCAGCCTGGGGGTAGCGGGAGGTCAAGAGACCCAGTACTTC
d_gene: TRBD2
abundance: -
v_gene: TRBV7-8
j_gene: TRBJ2-5

CDR3aa: CASSQERATDTQYF
CDR3nt: TGCGCCAGCAGCCAAGAGCGGGCCACAGATACGCAGTATTTT
d_gene: -
abundance: -
v_gene: TRBV4-3
j_gene: TRBJ2-3

CDR3aa: CASSYGQGYGYTF
CDR3nt: TGCGCCAGCAGCTACGGACAGGGCTATGGCTACACCTTC
d_gene: TRBD1
abundance: -
v_gene: TRBV5-1
j_gene: TRBJ1-2

CDR3aa: CASSTDRRRGYTF
CDR3nt: TGTGCCAGTAGTACCGACAGGCGGCGTGGCTACACCTTC
d_gene: -
abundance: -
v_gene: TRBV19
j_gene: TRBJ1-2

CDR3aa: CASSQDSSGEQYF
CDR3nt: TGTGCCAGCAGCCAAGATTCTAGCGGCGAGCAGTACTTC
d_gene: TRBD2
abundance: once
v_gene: TRBV14
j_gene: TRBJ2-7